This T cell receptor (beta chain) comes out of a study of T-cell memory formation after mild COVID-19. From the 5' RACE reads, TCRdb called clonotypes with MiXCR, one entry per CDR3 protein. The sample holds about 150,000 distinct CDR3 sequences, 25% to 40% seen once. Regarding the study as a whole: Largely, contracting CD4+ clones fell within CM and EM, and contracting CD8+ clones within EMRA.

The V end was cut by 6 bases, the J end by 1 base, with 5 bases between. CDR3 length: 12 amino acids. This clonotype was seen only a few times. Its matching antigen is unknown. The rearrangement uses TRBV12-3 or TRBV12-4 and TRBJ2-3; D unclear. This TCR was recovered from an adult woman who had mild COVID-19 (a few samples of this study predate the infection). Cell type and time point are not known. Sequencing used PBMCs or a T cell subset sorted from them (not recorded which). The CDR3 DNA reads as TGTGCCAGCAGAAGAGGCACAGATACGCAGTATTTT. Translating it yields CASRRGTDTQYF.